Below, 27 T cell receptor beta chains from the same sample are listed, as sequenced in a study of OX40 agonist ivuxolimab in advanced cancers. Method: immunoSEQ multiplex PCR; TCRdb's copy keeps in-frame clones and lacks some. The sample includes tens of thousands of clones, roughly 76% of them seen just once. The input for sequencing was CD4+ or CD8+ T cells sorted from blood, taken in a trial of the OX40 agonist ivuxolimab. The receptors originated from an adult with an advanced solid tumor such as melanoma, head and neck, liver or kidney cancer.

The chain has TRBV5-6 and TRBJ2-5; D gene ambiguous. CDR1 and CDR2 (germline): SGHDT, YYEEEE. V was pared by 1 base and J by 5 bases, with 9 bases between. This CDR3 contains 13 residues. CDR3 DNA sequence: TGTGCCAGCAGCTTGAGGTCGGTGGAGACCCAGTACTTC. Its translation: CASSLRSVETQYF.

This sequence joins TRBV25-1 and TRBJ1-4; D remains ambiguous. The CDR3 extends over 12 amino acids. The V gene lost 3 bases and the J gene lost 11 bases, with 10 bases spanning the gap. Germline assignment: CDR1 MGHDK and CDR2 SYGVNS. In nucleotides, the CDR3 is TGTGCCAGCAGTGACGGCCTGGCCAAACTGTTTTTT. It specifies CASSDGLAKLFF.

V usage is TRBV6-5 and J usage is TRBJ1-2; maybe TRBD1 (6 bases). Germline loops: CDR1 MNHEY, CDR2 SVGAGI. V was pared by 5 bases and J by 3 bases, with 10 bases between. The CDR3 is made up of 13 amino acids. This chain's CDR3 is CASSNTGYYGYTF. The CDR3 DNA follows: TGTGCCAGCAGTAACACAGGGTACTATGGCTACACCTTC.

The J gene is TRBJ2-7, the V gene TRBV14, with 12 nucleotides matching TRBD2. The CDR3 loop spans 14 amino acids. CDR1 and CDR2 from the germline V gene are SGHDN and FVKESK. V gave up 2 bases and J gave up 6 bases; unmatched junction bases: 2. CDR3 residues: CASSQRTSGVEQYF. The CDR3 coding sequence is TGTGCCAGCAGCCAACGGACTAGCGGGGTCGAGCAGTACTTC.

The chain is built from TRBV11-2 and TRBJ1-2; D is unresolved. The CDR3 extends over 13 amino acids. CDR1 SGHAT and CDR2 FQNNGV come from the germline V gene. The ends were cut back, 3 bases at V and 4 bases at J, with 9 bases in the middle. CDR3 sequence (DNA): TGTGCCAGCAGCTTGGGCCAGGCCTATGGCTACACCTTC. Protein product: CASSLGQAYGYTF.

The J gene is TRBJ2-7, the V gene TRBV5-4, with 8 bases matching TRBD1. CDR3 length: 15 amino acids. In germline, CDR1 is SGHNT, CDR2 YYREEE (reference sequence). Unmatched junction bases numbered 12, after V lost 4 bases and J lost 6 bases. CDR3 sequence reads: CASSTPGTGGPEQYF. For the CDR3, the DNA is TGTGCCAGCAGCACCCCCGGGACAGGAGGCCCCGAGCAGTACTTC.

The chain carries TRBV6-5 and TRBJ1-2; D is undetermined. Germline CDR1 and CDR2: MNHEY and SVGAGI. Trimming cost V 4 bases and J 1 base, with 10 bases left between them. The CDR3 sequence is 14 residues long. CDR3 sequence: CASSLKVLNYGYTF. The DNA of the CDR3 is TGTGCCAGCAGTTTGAAAGTCCTTAACTATGGCTACACCTTC.

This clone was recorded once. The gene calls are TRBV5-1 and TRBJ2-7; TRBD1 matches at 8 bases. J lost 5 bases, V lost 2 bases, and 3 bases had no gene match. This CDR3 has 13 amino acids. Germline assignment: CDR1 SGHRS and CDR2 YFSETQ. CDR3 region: CASSFPDRDEQYF. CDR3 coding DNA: TGCGCCAGCAGCTTTCCGGACAGGGACGAGCAGTACTTC.

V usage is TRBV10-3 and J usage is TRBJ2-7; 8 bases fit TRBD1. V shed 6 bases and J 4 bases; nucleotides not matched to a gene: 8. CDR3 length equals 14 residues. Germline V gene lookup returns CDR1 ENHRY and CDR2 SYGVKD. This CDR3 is CAISLGQDLYEQYF. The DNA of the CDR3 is TGTGCCATCAGCCTGGGACAGGACCTTTACGAGCAGTACTTC.

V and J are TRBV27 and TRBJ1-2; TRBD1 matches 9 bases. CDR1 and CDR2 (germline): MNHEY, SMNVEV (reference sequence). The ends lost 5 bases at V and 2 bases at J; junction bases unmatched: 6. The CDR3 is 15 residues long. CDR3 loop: CASSVTGGSNYGYTF. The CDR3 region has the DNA TGTGCCAGCAGTGTGACAGGGGGTTCGAACTATGGCTACACCTTC.

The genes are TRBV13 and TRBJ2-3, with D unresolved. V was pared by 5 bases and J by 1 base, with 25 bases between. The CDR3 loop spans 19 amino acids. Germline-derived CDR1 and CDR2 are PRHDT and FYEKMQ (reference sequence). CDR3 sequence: CASSPEDRAMASRTDTQYF. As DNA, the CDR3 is TGTGCCAGCAGCCCAGAGGATAGAGCTATGGCGTCCCGCACAGATACGCAGTATTTT.

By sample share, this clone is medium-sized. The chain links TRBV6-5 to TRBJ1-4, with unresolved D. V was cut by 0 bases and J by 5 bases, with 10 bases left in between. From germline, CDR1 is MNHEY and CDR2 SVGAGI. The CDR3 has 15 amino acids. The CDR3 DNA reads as TGTGCCAGCAGTTACTCGAGTACAGAGAATGAAAAACTGTTTTTT. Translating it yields CASSYSSTENEKLFF.

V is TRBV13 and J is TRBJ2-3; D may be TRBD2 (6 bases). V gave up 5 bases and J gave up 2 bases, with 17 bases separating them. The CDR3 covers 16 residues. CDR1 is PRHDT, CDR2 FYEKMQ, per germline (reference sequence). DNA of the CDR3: TGTGCCAGCAGCCCCACGACGCGGGATCCCACAGATACGCAGTATTTT. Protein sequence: CASSPTTRDPTDTQYF.

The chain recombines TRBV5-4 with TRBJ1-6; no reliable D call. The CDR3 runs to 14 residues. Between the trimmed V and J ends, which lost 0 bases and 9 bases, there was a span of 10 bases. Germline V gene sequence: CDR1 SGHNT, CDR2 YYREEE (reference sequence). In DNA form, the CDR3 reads TGTGCCAGCAGCTTGGGGGAGTTGGGTTCACCCCTCCACTTT. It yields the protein CASSLGELGSPLHF.

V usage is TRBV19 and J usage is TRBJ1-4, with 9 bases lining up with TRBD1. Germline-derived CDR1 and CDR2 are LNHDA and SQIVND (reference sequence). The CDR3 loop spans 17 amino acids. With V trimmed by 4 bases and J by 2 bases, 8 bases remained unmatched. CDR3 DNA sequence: TGTGCCAGTAGTACCCGGGACAGGGAGGCCACTAATGAAAAACTGTTTTTT. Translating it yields CASSTRDREATNEKLFF.

CDR3 nucleotides: TGCGCCAGCTCAGGGGCGCTTGGGACCCAGTACTTC. Amino acids: CASSGALGTQYF. This chain uses TRBV4-3 with TRBJ2-5, with D tentatively TRBD1 (6 bases). The ends were cut back, 8 bases at V and 7 bases at J, with 14 bases in the middle. Germline CDR1 and CDR2: LGHNA and YSLEER. The CDR3 runs to 12 residues.

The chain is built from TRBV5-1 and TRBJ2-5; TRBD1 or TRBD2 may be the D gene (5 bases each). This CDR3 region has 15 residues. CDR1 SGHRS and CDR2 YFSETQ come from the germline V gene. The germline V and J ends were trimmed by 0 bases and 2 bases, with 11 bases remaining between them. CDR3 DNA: TGCGCCAGCAGCTTGGATGGGACGAATCAAGAGACCCAGTACTTC. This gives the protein CASSLDGTNQETQYF. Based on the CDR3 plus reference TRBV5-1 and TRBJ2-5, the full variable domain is KAGVTQTPRYLIKTRGQQVTLSCSPISGHRSVSWYQQTPGQGLQFLFEYFSETQRNKGNFPGRFSGRQFSNSRSEMNVSTLELGDSALYLCASSLDGTNQETQYFGPGTRLLVL.

The chain's CDR3 is CASSLTSGGTDTQYF. In nucleotides, the CDR3 is TGTGCCAGTAGCCTCACTAGCGGGGGCACAGATACGCAGTATTTT. The genes are TRBV19 and TRBJ2-3; TRBD2 matches at 10 bases. CDR3 length: 15 residues. CDR1 LNHDA and CDR2 SQIVND come from the germline V gene (reference sequence). The V segment lost 6 bases and the J segment 1 base; nucleotides outside the gene matches: 4.

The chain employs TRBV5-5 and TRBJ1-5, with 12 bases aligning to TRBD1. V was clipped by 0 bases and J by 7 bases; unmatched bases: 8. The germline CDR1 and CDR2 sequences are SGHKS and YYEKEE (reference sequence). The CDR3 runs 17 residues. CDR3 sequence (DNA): TGTGCCAGCAGCTTGGCATGGGACAGGGGGCAGGGGCAGCCCCAGCATTTT. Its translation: CASSLAWDRGQGQPQHF.

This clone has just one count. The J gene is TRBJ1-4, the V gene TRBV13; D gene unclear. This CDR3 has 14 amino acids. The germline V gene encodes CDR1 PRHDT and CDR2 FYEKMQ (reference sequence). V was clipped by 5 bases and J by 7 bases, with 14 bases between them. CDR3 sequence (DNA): TGTGCCAGCAGCACCCGGGTCCGGGGTGAAAAACTGTTTTTT. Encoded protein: CASSTRVRGEKLFF.

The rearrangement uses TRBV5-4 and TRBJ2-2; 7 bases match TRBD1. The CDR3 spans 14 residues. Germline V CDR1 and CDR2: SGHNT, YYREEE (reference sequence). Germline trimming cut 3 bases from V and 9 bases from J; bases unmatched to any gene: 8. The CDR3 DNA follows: TGTGCCAGCAGCTGGGGGACAGAAAGCAGGGAGCTGTTTTTT. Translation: CASSWGTESRELFF.

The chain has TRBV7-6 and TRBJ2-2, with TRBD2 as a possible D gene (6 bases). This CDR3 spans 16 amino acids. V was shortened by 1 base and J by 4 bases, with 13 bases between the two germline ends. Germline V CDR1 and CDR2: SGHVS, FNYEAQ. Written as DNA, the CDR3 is TGTGCCAGCAGCTTAGGGGCTAGCGACTTCACCGGGGAGCTGTTTTTT. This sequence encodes CASSLGASDFTGELFF.

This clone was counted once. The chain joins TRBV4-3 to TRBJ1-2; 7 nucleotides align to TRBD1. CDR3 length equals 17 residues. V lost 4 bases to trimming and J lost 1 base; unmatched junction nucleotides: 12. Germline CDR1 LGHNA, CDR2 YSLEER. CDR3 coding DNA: TGCGCCAGCAGCCGACGGACAGGTGCGATGTTTAACTATGGCTACACCTTC. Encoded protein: CASSRRTGAMFNYGYTF.

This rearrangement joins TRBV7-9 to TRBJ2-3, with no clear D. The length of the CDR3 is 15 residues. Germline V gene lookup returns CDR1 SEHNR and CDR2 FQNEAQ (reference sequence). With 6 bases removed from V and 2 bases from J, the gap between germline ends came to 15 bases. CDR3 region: CASRPQVGNTDTQYF. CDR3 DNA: TGTGCCAGCAGGCCCCAGGTGGGGAACACAGATACGCAGTATTTT.

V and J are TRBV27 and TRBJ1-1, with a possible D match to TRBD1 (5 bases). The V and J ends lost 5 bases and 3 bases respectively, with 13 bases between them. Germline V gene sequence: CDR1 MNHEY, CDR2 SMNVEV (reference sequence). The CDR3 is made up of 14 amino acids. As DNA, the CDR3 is TGTGCCAGCAGTCCAGGGTTTGGAGACACTGAAGCTTTCTTT. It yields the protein CASSPGFGDTEAFF.

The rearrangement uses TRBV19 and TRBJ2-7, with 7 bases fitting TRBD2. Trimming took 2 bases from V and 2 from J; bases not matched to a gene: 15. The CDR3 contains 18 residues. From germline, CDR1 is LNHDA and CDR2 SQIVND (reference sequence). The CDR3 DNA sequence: TGTGCCAGTAGTATACAGGTGGAGCGGGGCGGTAACCCCTACGAGCAGTACTTC. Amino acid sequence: CASSIQVERGGNPYEQYF.

CDR3 loop: CASSFAGTPISGNTIYF. The CDR3 bases are TGTGCCAGCAGCTTCGCCGGGACTCCTATCTCTGGAAACACCATATATTTT. The genes are TRBV7-6 and TRBJ1-3, with D perhaps TRBD1 (5 bases). Germline CDR1 is SGHVS and CDR2 is FNYEAQ. The CDR3 consists of 17 residues. V shed 3 bases and J shed 0 bases, with 15 bases lying between them.